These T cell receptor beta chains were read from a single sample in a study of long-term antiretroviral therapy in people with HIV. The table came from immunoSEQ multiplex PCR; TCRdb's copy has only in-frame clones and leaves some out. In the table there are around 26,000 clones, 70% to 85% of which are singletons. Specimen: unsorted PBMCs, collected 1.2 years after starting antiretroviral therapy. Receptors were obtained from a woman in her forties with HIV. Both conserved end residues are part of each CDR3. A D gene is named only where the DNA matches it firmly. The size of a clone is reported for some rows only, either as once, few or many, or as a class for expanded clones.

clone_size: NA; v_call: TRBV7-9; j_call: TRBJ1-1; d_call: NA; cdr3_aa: CASSPTPTVNTEAFF; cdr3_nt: TGTGCCAGCAGCCCCACCCCGACAGTGAACACTGAAGCTTTCTTT
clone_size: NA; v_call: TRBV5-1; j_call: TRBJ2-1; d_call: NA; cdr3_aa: CASSFEEQFF; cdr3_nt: TGCGCCAGCAGCTTCGAAGAGCAGTTCTTC
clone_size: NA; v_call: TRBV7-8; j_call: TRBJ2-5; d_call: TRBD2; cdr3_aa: CASSSLAIAGGGTQYF; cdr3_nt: TGTGCCAGCAGCTCCCTGGCGATAGCGGGAGGGGGGACCCAGTACTTC
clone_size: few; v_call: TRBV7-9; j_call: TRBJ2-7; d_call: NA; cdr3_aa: CASSLGVADTAYEQYF; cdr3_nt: TGTGCCAGCAGCTTAGGGGTGGCGGACACGGCCTACGAGCAGTACTTC
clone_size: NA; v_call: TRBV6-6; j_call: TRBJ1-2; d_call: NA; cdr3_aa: CASSYGPADNYGYTF; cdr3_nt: TGTGCCAGCAGTTACGGACCGGCCGATAACTATGGCTACACCTTC
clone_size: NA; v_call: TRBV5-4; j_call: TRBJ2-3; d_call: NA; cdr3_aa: CASSRRPADTQYF; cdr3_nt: TGTGCCAGCAGCCGACGTCCGGCAGATACGCAGTATTTT
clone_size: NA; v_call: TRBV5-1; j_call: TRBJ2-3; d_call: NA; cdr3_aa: CASSLTSTGGTDTQYF; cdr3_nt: TGCGCCAGCAGCTTAACATCGACGGGCGGCACAGATACGCAGTATTTT
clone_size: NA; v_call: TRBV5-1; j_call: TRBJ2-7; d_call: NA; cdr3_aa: CASSLGLGANEQYF; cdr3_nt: TGCGCCAGCAGCTTAGGGTTGGGGGCCAACGAGCAGTACTTC
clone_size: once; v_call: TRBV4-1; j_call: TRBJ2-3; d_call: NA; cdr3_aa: CASTLTSGTDTQYF; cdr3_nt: TGCGCCAGCACTCTCACCTCCGGCACAGATACGCAGTATTTT
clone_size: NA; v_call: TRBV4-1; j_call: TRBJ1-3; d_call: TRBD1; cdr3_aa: CASSQAGTGPGNTIYF; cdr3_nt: TGCGCCAGCAGCCAAGCGGGGACAGGGCCTGGAAACACCATATATTTT
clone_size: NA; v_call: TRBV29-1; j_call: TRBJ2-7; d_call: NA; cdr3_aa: CSVVTAEQYF; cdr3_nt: TGCAGCGTTGTGACAGCCGAGCAGTACTTC
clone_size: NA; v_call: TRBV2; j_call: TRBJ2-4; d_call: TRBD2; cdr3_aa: CASSVGTSGGGIQYF; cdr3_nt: TGTGCCAGCAGTGTTGGGACTAGCGGGGGGGGCATTCAGTACTTC
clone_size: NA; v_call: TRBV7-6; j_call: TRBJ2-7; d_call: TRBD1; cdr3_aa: CASSTGQGASYEQYF; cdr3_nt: TGTGCCAGCAGCACGGGACAGGGGGCCTCCTACGAGCAGTACTTC
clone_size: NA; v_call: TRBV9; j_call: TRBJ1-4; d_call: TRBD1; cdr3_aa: CASSADRRGTNEKLFF; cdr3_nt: TGTGCCAGCAGCGCGGACAGGAGGGGAACTAATGAAAAACTGTTTTTT
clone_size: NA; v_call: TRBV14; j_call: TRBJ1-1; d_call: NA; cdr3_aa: CASSQDMGLNTEAFF; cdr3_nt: TGTGCCAGCAGCCAAGATATGGGGCTGAACACTGAAGCTTTCTTT
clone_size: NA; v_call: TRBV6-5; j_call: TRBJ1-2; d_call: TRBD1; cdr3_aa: CASSYSGTGGGYTF; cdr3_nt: TGTGCCAGCAGTTACTCCGGGACAGGGGGCGGCTACACCTTC